This T cell receptor (beta chain) was observed in a study of T cell repertoires in cytomegalovirus infection. Study-level information: TCR beta signatures that were public indicated CMV infection and matching HLA type.

Using its own MiXCR run on the reads, TCRdb lists one record per CDR3 protein. The data show over 120,000 distinct CDR3 sequences, with approximately 30% seen just once and about 52% held by the top ten. Overall study findings and caveats: Dominant in the ex vivo response were TCR beta clonotypes restricted by HLA-C and specific for CMV. Carriage of CMV together with the relevant HLA was identifiable through cumulative public TCR beta family frequency.

Looked up from germline, CDR1 is MGHRA and CDR2 is YSYEKL. CDR3 size: 14 residues. V lost 1 base, J lost 4 bases, and 3 bases stayed unmatched. This clonotype was counted at least ten times. Antigen specificity is unknown. The material was CD8+ T cells from cultured PBMCs, obtained from culture after CMV antigen stimulation. The receptor was derived from a human donor in good health (CMV status not recorded). Some clones in this sample may be carry-over from other donors' samples. V is TRBV4-1 and J is TRBJ1-1, with 7 bases fitting TRBD1. The CDR3 sequence: CASSQGPGGTEAFF. DNA of the CDR3: TGCGCCAGCAGCCAAGGTCCAGGGGGCACTGAAGCTTTCTTT.